This T cell receptor beta chain is drawn from a study of OX40 agonist ivuxolimab in advanced cancers. CDR3 size: 13 residues. Germline CDR1 reads LNHDA; CDR2 reads SQIVND (reference sequence). With 4 bases removed from V and 7 bases from J, the gap between germline ends came to 11 bases. Here immunoSEQ multiplex PCR was the method, and the copy in TCRdb shows in-frame clones only, minus some. The data hold about 69,000 clones, with more than 70% observed a single time. This chain connects TRBV19 to TRBJ1-5; D is unclear. The sequencing here drew on CD4+ or CD8+ T cells sorted from blood, taken in a trial of the OX40 agonist ivuxolimab. This receptor was taken from an adult with an advanced solid tumor such as melanoma, head and neck, liver or kidney cancer. CDR3 DNA sequence: TGTGCCAGTAGTAAGAGGGTGCAGCAGCCCCAGCATTTT. This encodes CASSKRVQQPQHF.